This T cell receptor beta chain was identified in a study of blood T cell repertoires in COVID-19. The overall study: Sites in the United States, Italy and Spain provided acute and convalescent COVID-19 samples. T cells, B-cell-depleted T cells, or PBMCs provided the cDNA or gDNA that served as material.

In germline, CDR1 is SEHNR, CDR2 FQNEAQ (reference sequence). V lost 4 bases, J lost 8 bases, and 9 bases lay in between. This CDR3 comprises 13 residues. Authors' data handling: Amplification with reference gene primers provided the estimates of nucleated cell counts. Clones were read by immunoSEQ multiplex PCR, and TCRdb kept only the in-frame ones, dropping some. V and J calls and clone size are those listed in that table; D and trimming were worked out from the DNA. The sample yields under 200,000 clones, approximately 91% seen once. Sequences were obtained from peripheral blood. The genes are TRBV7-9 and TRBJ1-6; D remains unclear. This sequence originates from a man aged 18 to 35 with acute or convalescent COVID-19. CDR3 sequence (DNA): TGTGCCAGCAGCTCGGGGAAAGATTCACCCCTCCACTTT. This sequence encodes CASSSGKDSPLHF.